This entry lists 22 T cell receptor beta chains sequenced from one sample in a study of cytomegalovirus exposure and HLA in healthy donors. PCR used 60 Vbeta primers and 13 Jbeta primers. Assay: immunoSEQ multiplex PCR; the TCRdb copy retains only in-frame clones and omits some. The profile shows about 210,000 clones, over 80% of them singletons. The specimen sequenced was PBMCs. The receptor set was obtained from a man aged 40-49 years in good health and CMV-seropositive.

In nucleotides, the CDR3 is TGTGCCAGCAGCCCCCTAGCGGGAATTAACAATGAGCAGTTCTTC. It codes for CASSPLAGINNEQFF. This chain links TRBV7-3 with TRBJ2-1, with TRBD2 matching over 9 bases. V shed 5 bases and J 5 bases; nucleotides not matched to a gene: 7. The CDR3 covers 15 residues. The germline CDR1 and CDR2 sequences are SGHTA and FQGTGA.

This clone was observed a few times. The chain combines TRBV30 with TRBJ1-1; perhaps TRBD1 as D (6 bases). The V end lost 1 base, the J end lost 11 bases, and 14 bases lay between the germline ends. The CDR3 has 12 amino acids. Germline lookup yields CDR1 GTSNPN and CDR2 SVGIG (reference sequence). DNA of the CDR3: TGTGCCTGGAGTGCCACAGGGTTGAGTGCTTTCTTT. As protein: CAWSATGLSAFF.

V usage is TRBV6-1 and J usage is TRBJ2-7; TRBD1 matches at 11 bases. Trimming removed 2 bases from V and 3 bases from J; junction bases left unmatched: 6. The CDR3 extends over 16 amino acids. Per the germline V gene, CDR1 is MNHNS and CDR2 is SASEGT. The CDR3 loop reads CASSELRTGGLYEQYF. CDR3 DNA sequence: TGTGCCAGCAGTGAACTACGGACAGGGGGCCTCTACGAGCAGTACTTC.

The V gene is TRBV6-1, the J gene TRBJ1-5; D may be TRBD1 (5 bases). The CDR3 is 13 amino acids. Germline CDR1 and CDR2: MNHNS and SASEGT. Trimming took off 7 bases at V and 6 bases at J, with 13 bases between the two ends. CDR3 sequence: CASNPREAQPQHF. CDR3 nucleotide sequence: TGTGCCAGCAATCCCAGGGAGGCTCAGCCCCAGCATTTT.

The V call is TRBV21-1, the J call TRBJ2-1; whether TRBD2, the table's D call, matches the DNA was not checked. TRBV21-1 is annotated as a pseudogene. There are 15 residues in the CDR3. The DNA for the CDR3 is TGTGCCAGCAGCAATCTAGCGGGAGGGCCCTGGGAGCAGTTCTTC. It specifies CASSNLAGGPWEQFF.

The rearrangement links TRBV6-5 to TRBJ2-7, with D possibly being TRBD1 (6 bases). The CDR3 extends over 15 amino acids. V was cut by 0 bases and J by 1 base, with 10 bases left in between. Germline V gives CDR1 MNHEY, CDR2 SVGAGI. In DNA, the CDR3 is TGTGCCAGCAGTTACTCACCTAGGGGGTCCTACGAGCAGTACTTC. Its translation: CASSYSPRGSYEQYF.

This chain uses TRBV28 with TRBJ2-7, with D possibly TRBD2 on 6 matching bases. Trimming took off 5 bases at V and 4 bases at J, with 18 bases between the two ends. The V gene's germline CDR1 is MDHEN and CDR2 SYDVKM. This CDR3 contains 15 residues. CDR3 sequence reads: CASSGGVGGIYEQYF. The DNA of the CDR3 is TGTGCCAGCAGTGGAGGGGTCGGGGGAATATACGAGCAGTACTTC.

The chain is built from TRBV10-3 and TRBJ2-5, with D possibly TRBD1 on 6 matching bases. The CDR3 sequence is 13 residues long. V dropped 10 bases and J dropped 5 bases, with 17 bases sitting between them. Germline V gene lookup returns CDR1 ENHRY and CDR2 SYGVKD. The DNA of the CDR3 is TGTGCCACCCGGCCAGGACAGATCGAGACCCAGTACTTC. Protein sequence: CATRPGQIETQYF.

On this clone itself: At one of its ends the junction is not consistent with the germline gene, which may arise from a read error. This rearrangement joins TRBV10-3 to TRBJ2-5; D possibly corresponds to TRBD1 (6 bases). Per the germline V gene, CDR1 is ENHRY and CDR2 is SYGVKD. The CDR3 contains 15 residues. This CDR3 is CTISEFGQTQETQYF. CDR3 DNA sequence: TGTACCATCAGTGAGTTCGGACAGACCCAAGAGACCCAGTACTTC.

The gene calls are TRBV5-1 and TRBJ2-1, with 12 positions matching TRBD2. Germline V lookup: CDR1 SGHRS, CDR2 YFSETQ. The CDR3 has 15 residues. V shed 0 bases, J shed 7 bases, and the junction held 2 bases outside the gene matches. CDR3 DNA: TGCGCCAGCAGCTTGGGACTAGCGGGAGAGAATGAGCAGTTCTTC. Its protein product is CASSLGLAGENEQFF. The complete variable domain, with remaining parts taken from reference TRBV5-1 and TRBJ2-1, reads KAGVTQTPRYLIKTRGQQVTLSCSPISGHRSVSWYQQTPGQGLQFLFEYFSETQRNKGNFPGRFSGRQFSNSRSEMNVSTLELGDSALYLCASSLGLAGENEQFFGPGTRLTVL.

This clone showed up just a few times. The chain carries TRBV7-8 and TRBJ2-7, with 7 nucleotides matching TRBD2. This CDR3 comprises 15 residues. Germline V gene lookup returns CDR1 SGHVS and CDR2 FQNEAQ. V dropped 2 bases and J dropped 3; count of bases not matched to a gene: 7. CDR3 coding DNA: TGTGCCAGCAGCTTAAGGGCTAGCGGCCTCTACGAGCAGTACGTC. It translates to CASSLRASGLYEQYV.

This clone was seen a handful of times. V is TRBV9 and J is TRBJ2-2; 7 nucleotides agree with TRBD1. Losses at the gene ends were 2 bases for V and 0 bases for J; bases not matched to a gene: 1. This CDR3 region has 15 residues. CDR1 and CDR2 from the germline V gene are SGDLS and YYNGEE. CDR3 residues: CASSVDRANTGELFF. The CDR3 nucleotides are TGTGCCAGCAGCGTCGACAGGGCGAACACCGGGGAGCTGTTTTTT.

This clone was observed a single time. The chain combines TRBV5-6 with TRBJ2-5, with TRBD1 identical over 11 bases. CDR3 length: 16 amino acids. In germline, CDR1 is SGHDT, CDR2 YYEEEE. After removal of 5 bases from V and 1 base from J, the junction contained 7 bases not matched to a gene. The CDR3 region has the DNA TGTGCCAGCAGACCCGGGACAGGGGGTTTCCAAGAGACCCAGTACTTC. Translated: CASRPGTGGFQETQYF. The full variable domain, with the rest looked up from reference TRBV5-6 and TRBJ2-5, is DAGVTQSPTHLIKTRGQQVTLRCSPKSGHDTVSWYQQALGQGPQFIFQYYEEEERQRGNFPDRFSGHQFPNYSSELNVNALLLGDSALYLCASRPGTGGFQETQYFGPGTRLLVL.

This clone was counted a few times. The chain combines TRBV6-6 with TRBJ1-1; D perhaps matches TRBD1 (6 bases). V lost 10 bases, J lost 0 bases, and 15 bases lay in between. Germline CDR1 MNHNY, CDR2 SVGAGI (reference sequence). CDR3 size: 14 residues. The CDR3 DNA follows: TGTGCCACCCTAGTACAGGGAATGAACACTGAAGCTTTCTTT. Translated: CATLVQGMNTEAFF.

The chain recombines TRBV18 with TRBJ2-1; 7 bases agree with TRBD1. Trimming cost V 0 bases and J 3 bases; bases outside gene matches: 2. There are 15 residues in the CDR3. Germline CDR1 is KGHSH and CDR2 is LQKENI. CDR3 sequence reads: CASSPPGGVYNEQFF. Here the CDR3 DNA reads TGTGCCAGCTCACCACCAGGGGGCGTCTACAATGAGCAGTTCTTC.

The chain carries TRBV7-2 and TRBJ2-7, with a possible D match to TRBD2 (6 bases). CDR1 is SGHTA, CDR2 FQGNSA, per germline. The CDR3 totals 14 residues. Between the trimmed V and J ends, which lost 5 bases and 0 bases, there was a span of 11 bases. The CDR3 DNA is TGTGCCAGCAGCCGCGACGGGAGCTCCTACGAGCAGTACTTC. The encoded protein is CASSRDGSSYEQYF.

This clone was counted between two and nine times. This rearrangement joins TRBV20-1 to TRBJ2-5; no clear D gene. Germline CDR1 DFQATT, CDR2 SNEGSKA (reference sequence). CDR3 length: 10 amino acids. The germline V and J ends were trimmed by 3 bases and 6 bases, with 5 bases remaining between them. In DNA, the CDR3 is TGCAGTGCTAGCGCGCAGACCCAGTACTTC. This sequence encodes CSASAQTQYF.

The CDR3 reads CASSLEWGAEDYGYTF. The CDR3 bases are TGTGCCAGCAGCTTGGAGTGGGGAGCAGAGGACTATGGCTACACCTTC. This chain connects TRBV5-4 to TRBJ1-2; D not certain. CDR3 size: 16 residues. Trimming removed 0 bases from V and 3 bases from J, with 15 bases in between. The germline V gene encodes CDR1 SGHNT and CDR2 YYREEE (reference sequence).

This chain connects TRBV5-5 to TRBJ2-7; 7 nucleotides align to TRBD2. Trimming took 0 bases from V and 5 from J; bases not matched to a gene: 2. This CDR3 spans 13 amino acids. The germline V gene has CDR1 SGHKS and CDR2 YYEKEE (reference sequence). The CDR3 sequence is CASSLASGDEQYV. DNA for the CDR3: TGTGCCAGCAGCTTGGCAAGCGGGGACGAGCAGTACGTC.

The chain uses TRBV27 and TRBJ2-1, with TRBD2 identical over 10 bases. V was clipped by 5 bases and J by 10 bases; unmatched bases: 8. Germline V gene data show CDR1 as MNHEY and CDR2 as SMNVEV (reference sequence). The CDR3 sequence is 14 residues long. This chain's CDR3 is CASSIQTSGPEQFF. As DNA, the CDR3 is TGTGCCAGCAGTATACAGACTAGCGGGCCCGAGCAGTTCTTC.

A single count supports this clone. This rearrangement joins TRBV30 to TRBJ2-5; perhaps TRBD2 as D (5 bases). CDR3 size: 11 residues. V lost 3 bases and J lost 3, with 5 bases in between. CDR1 GTSNPN and CDR2 SVGIG come from the germline V gene (reference sequence). The CDR3, as DNA: TGTGCCTGGAGCGGGGAAGAGACCCAGTACTTC. It codes for CAWSGEETQYF.

The CDR3 DNA is TGTGCCACCAGCAGAGAGGGGATTGGGGGGGGAGAGACCCAGTACTTC. This gives the protein CATSREGIGGGETQYF. The chain uses TRBV15 and TRBJ2-5; 7 nucleotides line up with TRBD2. Germline values: CDR1 LNHNV, CDR2 YYDKDF (reference sequence). This CDR3 region has 16 residues. V was pared by 0 bases and J by 4 bases, with 8 bases of the junction left unmatched. The full variable domain, completed using reference TRBV15 and TRBJ2-5, is DAMVIQNPRYQVTQFGKPVTLSCSQTLNHNVMYWYQQKSSQAPKLLFHYYDKDFNNEADTPDNFQSRRPNTSFCFLDIRSPGLGDTAMYLCATSREGIGGGETQYFGPGTRLLVL.